This passage covers 18 T cell receptor beta chains from one sample sequenced in a study of glioma-infiltrating T cells. TCR alpha and beta CDR3 regions were amplified from RNA using iRepertoire nested multiplex PCR. MiXCR, run by TCRdb on the multiplex PCR reads, gives a single entry per CDR3 protein. Among 160,000 or so distinct CDR3 sequences listed, about 40% were seen once. The sequencing input was glioma tissue, nonneoplastic brain tissue, or PBMCs (not recorded which). Every receptor here comes from a human donor with low-grade glioma or glioblastoma, undergoing nonglioma brain surgery, or in good health (not recorded which).

The J gene is TRBJ2-5, the V gene TRBV18; D uncertain. This CDR3 region has 17 residues. Germline CDR1 and CDR2: KGHSH and LQKENI. The germline V and J ends were trimmed by 2 bases and 0 bases, with 16 bases remaining between them. The CDR3 is CASSPDRAEKYQETQYF. In nucleotides, the CDR3 is TGTGCCAGCTCACCAGATAGGGCGGAGAAGTACCAAGAGACCCAGTACTTC.

The chain is built from TRBV5-1 and TRBJ2-3; D might be TRBD2 (5 bases). This CDR3 region has 15 residues. The germline V gene encodes CDR1 SGHRS and CDR2 YFSETQ. Trimming shortened V by 2 bases and J by 2 bases, and 12 bases separated the two germline ends. DNA for the CDR3: TGCGCCAGCAGCTTCATCAGCGGAAACACAGATACGCAGTATTTT. Amino acid sequence: CASSFISGNTDTQYF.

There are many counts of this clonotype. The V gene is TRBV24-1, the J gene TRBJ1-2; D is possibly TRBD1 (5 bases). This CDR3 region has 13 residues. CDR1 is KGHDR, CDR2 SFDVKD, per germline. Deletions cut 9 bases from V and 6 bases from J, with 16 bases between. The CDR3: CATAAGTLDGYTF. The CDR3, as DNA: TGTGCCACCGCTGCCGGGACTCTAGATGGCTACACCTTC.

A word on this clonotype: A much bigger clone sits one base away, suggesting this may be a read error. This sequence joins TRBV3-1 and TRBJ2-1, with TRBD2 matching over 8 bases. The J segment lost 4 bases and the V segment lost 6 bases, leaving 5 bases of the junction unmatched. CDR3 size: 14 residues. The germline CDR1 and CDR2 sequences are LGHDT and YNNKEL (reference sequence). The CDR3 nucleotides read TGTGCCAGCAGTGAAATAGCGGGATACAATGAGCAGTTCTTC. It yields the protein CASSEIAGYNEQFF.

A word on this clonotype: A read error may produce the germline difference seen at one junction end. For the CDR3, the DNA is TGTAGTGCTAGAATATTAGGTGTGGACACCGGGGTGCTGTTTTTT. Translating gives CSARILGVDTGVLFF. The chain has TRBV20-1 and TRBJ2-2, with D perhaps matching TRBD1 or TRBD2 (5 bases each). The CDR3 spans 15 residues. CDR1 is DFQATT and CDR2 is SNEGSKA in the germline V gene (reference sequence).

This clonotype was observed a few times. V is TRBV4-1 and J is TRBJ1-3; D gene ambiguous. V lost 0 bases to trimming and J lost 4 bases, with 10 bases between them. Germline CDR1 is MGHRA and CDR2 is YSYEKL. This CDR3 is 15 amino acids long. The CDR3 protein is CASSQEGTRGNTIYF. The DNA of the CDR3 is TGCGCCAGCAGCCAAGAGGGAACTAGGGGAAACACCATATATTTT.

As for this clonotype: One end of the junction varies from germline; a read error may be responsible. This chain joins TRBV2 and TRBJ1-4, with D unresolved. Germline V lookup: CDR1 SNHLY, CDR2 FYNNEI. The CDR3 has 13 amino acids. The CDR3 spells CASTREAEEKLSF. CDR3 in DNA: TGTGCCAGCACTAGAGAGGCGGAGGAAAAACTGTCTTTT.

This clonotype was observed at least ten times. The rearrangement uses TRBV7-2 and TRBJ2-3; weak D call: TRBD2 (6 bases). The CDR3 is made up of 16 amino acids. The germline CDR1 and CDR2 sequences are SGHTA and FQGNSA. Deletions cut 6 bases from V and 0 bases from J, with 16 bases between. The CDR3 loop is CASRNGGPTSTDTQYF. CDR3 sequence (DNA): TGTGCCAGCAGAAACGGAGGGCCTACTAGCACAGATACGCAGTATTTT.

This clonotype turned up a few times. The V gene is TRBV12-3 or TRBV12-4, the J gene TRBJ1-5, with D possibly TRBD1 on 5 matching bases. V lost 3 bases to trimming and J lost 0 bases, with 30 bases between them. The CDR3 runs 22 residues. CDR3 in amino acids: CASSFSLPEVPRTQLSNQPQHF. CDR3 bases: TGTGCCAGCAGTTTTTCTCTGCCCGAGGTACCGAGGACACAACTTAGCAATCAGCCCCAGCATTTT.

There are many counts of this clonotype. The chain recombines TRBV6-1 with TRBJ2-7, with TRBD2 matching 10 bases. Germline loops: CDR1 MNHNS, CDR2 SASEGT. CDR3 size: 14 residues. V trimming: 5 bases; J trimming: 4 bases; junction bases outside the gene matches: 5. DNA of the CDR3: TGTGCCAGCAGTTCTAGCGGGAGCGAATACGAGCAGTACTTC. It encodes CASSSSGSEYEQYF.

About this clonotype itself: A clone one base away is much larger, so this may be a read error. The chain combines TRBV2 with TRBJ2-3; possible D gene TRBD1, 6 bases. The CDR3 has 14 amino acids. In germline, CDR1 is SNHLY, CDR2 FYNNEI. Here the CDR3 reads CASTERQVADTQYF. The CDR3 DNA follows: TGTGCCAGCACTGAAAGACAGGTGGCAGATACGCAGTATTTT. Together with reference TRBV2 and TRBJ2-3, the CDR3 gives the full variable domain: EPEVTQTPSHQVTQMGQEVILRCVPISNHLYFYWYRQILGQKVEFLVSFYNNEISEKSEIFDDQFSVERPDGSNFTLKIRSTKLEDSAMYFCASTERQVADTQYFGPGTRLTVL.

This clonotype has ten or more counts. This chain uses TRBV20-1 with TRBJ1-1; possibly TRBD1 for D (5 bases). The V gene lost 1 base and the J gene lost 1 base, with 10 bases spanning the gap. Looked up from germline, CDR1 is DFQATT and CDR2 is SNEGSKA (reference sequence). This CDR3 is 14 amino acids long. The CDR3 sequence: CSARGRTPNTEAFF. The CDR3 coding sequence is TGCAGTGCTAGAGGCAGGACACCGAACACTGAAGCTTTCTTT.

Notes on this clonotype: A much larger clone lies one base from this, so it may be a read error. V usage is TRBV28 and J usage is TRBJ1-1; no clear D gene. CDR3 length: 13 residues. Trimming removed 8 bases from V and 1 base from J, with 11 bases in between. Germline V CDR1 and CDR2: MDHEN, SYDVKM. The CDR3 spells CASGESSNTEAFF. The CDR3 region has the DNA TGTGCCAGCGGGGAAAGCTCGAACACTGAAGCTTTCTTT. Supplemented by reference TRBV28 and TRBJ1-1, the full variable domain reads DVKVTQSSRYLVKRTGEKVFLECVQDMDHENMFWYRQDPGLGLRLIYFSYDVKMKEKGDIPEGYSVSREKKERFSLILESASTNQTSMYLCASGESSNTEAFFGQGTRLTVV.

This clonotype was picked up many times. This chain connects TRBV27 to TRBJ2-2; the D call may be TRBD1 or TRBD2 (6 bases each). Germline V CDR1 and CDR2: MNHEY, SMNVEV (reference sequence). Trimming shortened V by 6 bases and J by 7 bases, and 12 bases separated the two germline ends. This CDR3 contains 13 residues. The CDR3 sequence: CASSLGGIGELFF. For the CDR3, the DNA is TGTGCCAGCAGCTTAGGGGGGATCGGGGAGCTGTTTTTT.

A few counts support this clonotype. J is TRBJ2-5 and V is TRBV11-2; no firm D call. Trimming stripped 2 bases from V and 5 bases from J, with 6 bases between. Germline-derived CDR1 and CDR2 are SGHAT and FQNNGV. This CDR3 is 12 amino acids long. This CDR3 is CASSLFMETQYF. CDR3 nucleotides: TGTGCCAGCAGCTTATTCATGGAGACCCAGTACTTC. The whole variable domain, filled in from reference TRBV11-2 and TRBJ2-5, reads EAGVAQSPRYKIIEKRQSVAFWCNPISGHATLYWYQQILGQGPKLLIQFQNNGVVDDSQLPKDRFSAERLKGVDSTLKIQPAKLEDSAVYLCASSLFMETQYFGPGTRLLVL.

This clonotype was seen repeatedly, ten times or more. The genes are TRBV20-1 and TRBJ2-1; TRBD2 matches 8 bases. The V and J ends lost 4 bases and 3 bases, in that order; junction bases with no gene match: 8. The V gene's germline CDR1 is DFQATT and CDR2 SNEGSKA (reference sequence). The CDR3 consists of 15 residues. The CDR3: CSAKGGLGFYNEQFF. The CDR3 DNA is TGCAGTGCTAAAGGGGGACTAGGGTTCTACAATGAGCAGTTCTTC.

This clonotype turned up a few times. This chain joins TRBV2 and TRBJ2-1, with 8 bases matching TRBD2. There are 12 residues in the CDR3. Germline V gives CDR1 SNHLY, CDR2 FYNNEI. V shed 1 base and J 15 bases; nucleotides not matched to a gene: 5. Written as DNA, the CDR3 is TGTGCCAGCAGTGAAGTGACTAGCGTTCCGTTCTTC. Translation: CASSEVTSVPFF.

This clonotype showed up many times. CDR3 coding DNA: TGCGCCAGCAGCCAACTAGCGGGGGCCTACGAGCAGTACTTC. Encoded protein: CASSQLAGAYEQYF. This chain connects TRBV4-1 to TRBJ2-7; TRBD2 matches at 10 bases. CDR1 is MGHRA, CDR2 YSYEKL, per germline. The CDR3 has 14 amino acids. V shed 2 bases, J shed 2 bases, and the junction held 0 bases outside the gene matches.